This T cell receptor beta chain stems from a study of cytomegalovirus exposure and HLA in healthy donors. The CDR3 spans 13 residues. From germline, CDR1 is MDHEN and CDR2 SYDVKM. The V end lost 7 bases, the J end lost 12 bases, and 21 bases lay between the germline ends. This clone was detected only once. Only in-frame clones appear in the TCRdb table, and some are missing; sequencing was by immunoSEQ multiplex PCR. The data contain about 180,000 clones, around 84% of them singletons. The receptor was isolated from a young man in good health and CMV-seropositive. Sample: PBMCs. This rearrangement joins TRBV28 to TRBJ1-1; D is perhaps TRBD1 (6 bases). DNA for the CDR3: TGTGCCAGCACTTCGGGGGGGGCGCGTAGGACTTTCTTT. It specifies CASTSGGARRTFF.